Detailed here is one T cell receptor (beta chain). This record comes from a study of blood T cell repertoires in COVID-19. Study information: From T cells, B-cell-depleted T cells, or PBMCs came the material, which was cDNA or gDNA.

Study members were between about 18 and 89 years old and lived in 20 to 30 US regions. Cohorts were based on clinical histories the participants reported. Recovery meant two consecutive negative NP/OP PCR tests, professional clearance, or resolved symptoms. The CDR3 runs 15 residues. The germline V gene encodes CDR1 LNHDA and CDR2 SQIVND (reference sequence). The junction had 11 bases not matched to a gene; V was cut back by 5 bases and J by 6 bases. Some clones are missing from TCRdb's copy, which holds only in-frame ones; the method was immunoSEQ multiplex PCR. The table records approximately 200,000 clones, approximately 81% of them present only once.

The sequence was obtained from a man aged 40-49 years who had recovered from COVID-19. This chain connects TRBV19 to TRBJ2-3; 7 positions agree with TRBD2. Sample: PBMCs or T cells enriched from blood (not recorded which). The CDR3 protein is CASSYRDGEGDTQYF. In DNA, the CDR3 is TGTGCCAGTAGTTACCGGGACGGGGAGGGGGATACGCAGTATTTT. Filled out from reference TRBV19 and TRBJ2-3, the complete variable domain reads DGGITQSPKYLFRKEGQNVTLSCEQNLNHDAMYWYRQDPGQGLRLIYYSQIVNDFQKGDIAEGYSVSREKKESFPLTVTSAQKNPTAFYLCASSYRDGEGDTQYFGPGTRLTVL.